The clone carrying this T cell receptor beta chain showed up many times. The antigen is not known. The CDR3 is made up of 15 amino acids. The germline CDR1 and CDR2 sequences are MNHEY and SVGAGI. The V segment lost 5 bases and the J segment 4 bases; nucleotides outside the gene matches: 8. These data come from a study of human T cells and chemical hapten exposure. Study-wide background: Patches that contained 0.01% DPC were applied to the upper back and read at 6 days. Per-sample TCR yield variation was attributed mainly to small pooled library volume differences.

The time point here: pre-sensitization, week 0. The treatment was: therapeutic diphenylcyclopropenone sensitization with weekly scalp DPC. Each CDR3 protein gets one entry after TCRdb re-called the RACE reads with MiXCR. The sample lists 80,000 to 100,000 distinct CDR3 sequences; under 14% were seen once. Study findings and constraints: DPC sensitization left the count of TCRs above 1 in 1000 unchanged.

The sample here was whole blood, taken in connection with sensitization to the hapten diphenylcyclopropenone (DPC). This rearrangement joins TRBV6-5 to TRBJ1-5, with TRBD1 matching over 7 bases. This clonotype was sampled from a woman aged 55-69 years with alopecia areata. Some clones in this sample may be carry-over from other donors' samples. The CDR3 bases are TGTGCCAGCAGTACCGACAGGGAGAGGAATCAGCCCCAGCATTTT. Amino acid sequence: CASSTDRERNQPQHF.